The clone carrying this T cell receptor (beta chain) appeared many times. The CDR3 is 24 residues long. The germline V gene encodes CDR1 SNHLY and CDR2 FYNNEI. V dropped 3 bases and J dropped 1; count of bases not matched to a gene: 29. The data were taken from a study of T cells in Graves' hyperthyroidism and ophthalmopathy. TCR beta CDR3 regions were amplified from RNA transcripts. The HTBI primer set drove a first-round RT-PCR of the TCR CDR3. TCRdb recomputed calls from the multiplex PCR reads with MiXCR, one row per CDR3 protein. This table has about 560,000 distinct CDR3 sequences, roughly 15% appearing once.

The sequencing sample was made of blood. The rearrangement uses TRBV2 and TRBJ1-3; 8 nucleotides line up with TRBD1. The clonotype was recovered from a woman between 40 and 50 years old with Graves' hyperthyroidism. The CDR3, as DNA: TGTGCCAGCAGTGAGTGGCCAGGGGGCTACGACTCTCTCTTTGGTCTCCCGTCTGGAAACACCATATATTTT. This codes for CASSEWPGGYDSLFGLPSGNTIYF.